Listed here are 4 T cell receptor beta chains from one sample, sequenced in a study of OX40 agonist ivuxolimab in advanced cancers. This table comes from immunoSEQ multiplex PCR, and its TCRdb copy is limited to in-frame clones, with some not included. Of tens of thousands of clones listed, under 90% are singletons. Sample: CD4+ or CD8+ T cells sorted from blood, taken in a trial of the OX40 agonist ivuxolimab. The receptors were sampled from an adult with an advanced solid tumor such as melanoma, head and neck, liver or kidney cancer.

The chain recombines TRBV27 with TRBJ2-3; D remains ambiguous. CDR1 and CDR2 from the germline V gene are MNHEY and SMNVEV (reference sequence). The CDR3 totals 17 residues. V was shortened by 3 bases and J by 4 bases, with 20 bases between the two germline ends. Here the CDR3 DNA reads TGTGCCAGCAGTTTGGGCAAGGGCAAATTAACCGCAGATACGCAGTATTTT. Protein: CASSLGKGKLTADTQYF.

This clone was counted a single time. V is TRBV19 and J is TRBJ1-2, with a possible D match to TRBD1 (5 bases). This CDR3 has 15 amino acids. Germline-derived CDR1 and CDR2 are LNHDA and SQIVND (reference sequence). Trimming pared 3 bases from V and 2 bases from J, leaving 13 bases between. The CDR3 sequence: CASSIGAGENYGYTF. The CDR3 nucleotides read TGTGCCAGTAGTATCGGGGCAGGAGAAAACTATGGCTACACCTTC. Full variable domain (remainder filled in from reference TRBV19 and TRBJ1-2): DGGITQSPKYLFRKEGQNVTLSCEQNLNHDAMYWYRQDPGQGLRLIYYSQIVNDFQKGDIAEGYSVSREKKESFPLTVTSAQKNPTAFYLCASSIGAGENYGYTFGSGTRLTVV.

This chain uses TRBV6-5 with TRBJ1-5; D perhaps matches TRBD1 (6 bases). Trimming removed 5 bases from V and 5 bases from J, with 16 bases in between. This CDR3 has 15 residues. Germline CDR1 reads MNHEY; CDR2 reads SVGAGI. The CDR3 sequence is CASSRDDRQDQPQHF. The CDR3 DNA sequence: TGTGCCAGCAGTAGAGACGACAGGCAGGATCAGCCCCAGCATTTT.

V gene TRBV7-9 combines with J gene TRBJ2-3; D unresolved. The CDR3 is 13 residues long. CDR1 and CDR2 from the germline V gene are SEHNR and FQNEAQ (reference sequence). V was shortened by 6 bases and J by 2 bases, with 9 bases between the two germline ends. The CDR3 reads CASRTGPTDTQYF. In nucleotides, the CDR3 is TGTGCCAGCAGGACGGGCCCCACAGATACGCAGTATTTT.